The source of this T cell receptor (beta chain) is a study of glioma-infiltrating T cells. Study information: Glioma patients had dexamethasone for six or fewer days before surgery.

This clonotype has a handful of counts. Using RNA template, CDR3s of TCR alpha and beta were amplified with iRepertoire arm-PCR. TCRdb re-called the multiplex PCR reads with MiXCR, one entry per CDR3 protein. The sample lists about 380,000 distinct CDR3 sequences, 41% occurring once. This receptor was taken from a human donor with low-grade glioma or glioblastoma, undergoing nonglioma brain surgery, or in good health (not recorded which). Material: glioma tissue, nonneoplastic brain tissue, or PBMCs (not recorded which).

This CDR3 reads CASSPRDGYNEQFF. The CDR3 DNA reads TGTGCCAGCAGTCCCCGGGACGGGTACAATGAGCAGTTCTTC. The J gene is TRBJ2-1, the V gene TRBV28; D is perhaps TRBD1 or TRBD2 (5 bases each). Trimming took 5 bases from V and 4 from J, leaving 12 bases between them. The germline V gene has CDR1 MDHEN and CDR2 SYDVKM. This CDR3 contains 14 residues.